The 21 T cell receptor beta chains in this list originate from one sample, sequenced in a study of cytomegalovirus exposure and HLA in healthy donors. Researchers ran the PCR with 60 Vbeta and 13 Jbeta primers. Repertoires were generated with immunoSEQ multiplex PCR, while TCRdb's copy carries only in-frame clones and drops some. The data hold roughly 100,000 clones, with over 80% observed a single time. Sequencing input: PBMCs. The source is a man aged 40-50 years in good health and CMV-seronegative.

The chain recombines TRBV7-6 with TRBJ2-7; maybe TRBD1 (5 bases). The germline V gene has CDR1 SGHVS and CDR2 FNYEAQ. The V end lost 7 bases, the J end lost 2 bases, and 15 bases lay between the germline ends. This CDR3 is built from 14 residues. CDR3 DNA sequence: TGTGCCAGCACCTTTACGGACACGACCTACGAGCAGTACTTC. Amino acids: CASTFTDTTYEQYF. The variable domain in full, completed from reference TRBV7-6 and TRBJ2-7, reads GAGVSQSPRYKVTKRGQDVALRCDPISGHVSLYWYRQALGQGPEFLTYFNYEAQQDKSGLPNDRFSAERPEGSISTLTIQRTEQRDSAMYRCASTFTDTTYEQYFGPGTRLTVT.

The CDR3 DNA follows: TGCGCCAGCAGCCATGGACAGCCCCAAGAGACCCAGTACTTC. It specifies CASSHGQPQETQYF. J is TRBJ2-5 and V is TRBV4-1; a possible D gene is TRBD1 (6 bases). Per germline, CDR1 MGHRA and CDR2 YSYEKL. The CDR3 length is 14 residues. V was clipped by 3 bases and J by 1 base, with 9 bases between them.

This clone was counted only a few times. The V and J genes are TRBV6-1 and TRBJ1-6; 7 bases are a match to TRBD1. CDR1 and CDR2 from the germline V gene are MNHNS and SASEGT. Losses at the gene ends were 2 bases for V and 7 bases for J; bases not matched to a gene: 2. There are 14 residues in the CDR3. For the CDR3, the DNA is TGTGCCAGCAGTGAAACAGGGGAGAATTCACCCCTCCACTTT. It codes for CASSETGENSPLHF.

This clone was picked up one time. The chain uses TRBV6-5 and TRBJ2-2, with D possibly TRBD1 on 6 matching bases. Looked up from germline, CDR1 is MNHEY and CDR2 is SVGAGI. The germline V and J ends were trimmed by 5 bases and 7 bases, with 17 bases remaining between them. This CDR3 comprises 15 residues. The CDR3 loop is CASSQDRRRGGELFF. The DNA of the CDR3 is TGTGCCAGCAGTCAAGACAGGCGTCGGGGCGGGGAGCTGTTTTTT.

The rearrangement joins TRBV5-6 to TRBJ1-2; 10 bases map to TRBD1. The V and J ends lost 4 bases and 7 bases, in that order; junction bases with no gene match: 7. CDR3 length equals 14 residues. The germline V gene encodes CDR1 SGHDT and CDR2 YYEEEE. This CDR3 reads CASSTLTGGGGYTF. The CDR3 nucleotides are TGTGCCAGCAGCACCCTGACAGGGGGCGGTGGCTACACCTTC.

In DNA form, the CDR3 reads TGTGCCAGTAGTATAAGTGCTAGCGGGACCTACTACGAGCAGTACTTC. Translated, it gives CASSISASGTYYEQYF. The chain uses TRBV19 and TRBJ2-7, with 9 bases aligning to TRBD2. Germline V gene sequence: CDR1 LNHDA, CDR2 SQIVND (reference sequence). V lost 2 bases and J lost 3; bases outside the gene matches: 8. This CDR3 spans 16 amino acids. The whole variable domain, filled in from reference TRBV19 and TRBJ2-7, reads DGGITQSPKYLFRKEGQNVTLSCEQNLNHDAMYWYRQDPGQGLRLIYYSQIVNDFQKGDIAEGYSVSREKKESFPLTVTSAQKNPTAFYLCASSISASGTYYEQYFGPGTRLTVT.

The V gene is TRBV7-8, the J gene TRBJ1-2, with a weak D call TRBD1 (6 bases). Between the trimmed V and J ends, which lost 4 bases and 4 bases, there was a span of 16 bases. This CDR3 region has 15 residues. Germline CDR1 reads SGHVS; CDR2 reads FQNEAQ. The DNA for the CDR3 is TGTGCCAGCAGCTCGGCGGGGGGCGGCCCCTATGGCTACACCTTC. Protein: CASSSAGGGPYGYTF. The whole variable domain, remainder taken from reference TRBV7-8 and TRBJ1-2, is GAGVSQSPRYKVAKRGQDVALRCDPISGHVSLFWYQQALGQGPEFLTYFQNEAQLDKSGLPSDRFFAERPEGSVSTLKIQRTQQEDSAVYLCASSSAGGGPYGYTFGSGTRLTVV.

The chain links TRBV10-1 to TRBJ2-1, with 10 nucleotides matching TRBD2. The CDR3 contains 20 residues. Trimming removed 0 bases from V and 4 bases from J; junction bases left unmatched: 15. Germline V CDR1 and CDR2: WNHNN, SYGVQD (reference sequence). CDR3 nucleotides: TGCGCCAGCAGTGAGTCGTGGGCTAGCGGGGGAGGTCGCCGGTACAATGAGCAGTTCTTC. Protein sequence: CASSESWASGGGRRYNEQFF.

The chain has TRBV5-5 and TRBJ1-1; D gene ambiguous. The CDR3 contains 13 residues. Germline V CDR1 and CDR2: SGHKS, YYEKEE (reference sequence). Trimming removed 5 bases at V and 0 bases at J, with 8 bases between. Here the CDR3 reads CASRQSMNTEAFF. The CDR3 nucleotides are TGTGCCAGCAGACAGTCCATGAACACTGAAGCTTTCTTT.

Here the CDR3 DNA reads TGTGCCAGCAGTGAAGCCTATGGGGGAGGGAACACCATATATTTT. It yields the protein CASSEAYGGGNTIYF. V is TRBV6-1 and J is TRBJ1-3; possibly TRBD1 for D (5 bases). The germline V gene encodes CDR1 MNHNS and CDR2 SASEGT. This CDR3 has 15 amino acids. The V end lost 0 bases, the J end lost 7 bases, and 13 bases lay between the germline ends.

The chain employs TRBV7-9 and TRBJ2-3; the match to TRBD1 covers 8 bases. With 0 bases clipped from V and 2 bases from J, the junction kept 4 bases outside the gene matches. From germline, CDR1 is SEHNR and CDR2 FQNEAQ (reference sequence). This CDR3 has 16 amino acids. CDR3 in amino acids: CASSLALTGDTDTQYF. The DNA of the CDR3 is TGTGCCAGCAGCTTAGCTCTGACAGGGGACACAGATACGCAGTATTTT. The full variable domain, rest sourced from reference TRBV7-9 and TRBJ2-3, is DTGVSQNPRHKITKRGQNVTFRCDPISEHNRLYWYRQTLGQGPEFLTYFQNEAQLEKSRLLSDRFSAERPKGSFSTLEIQRTEQGDSAMYLCASSLALTGDTDTQYFGPGTRLTVL.

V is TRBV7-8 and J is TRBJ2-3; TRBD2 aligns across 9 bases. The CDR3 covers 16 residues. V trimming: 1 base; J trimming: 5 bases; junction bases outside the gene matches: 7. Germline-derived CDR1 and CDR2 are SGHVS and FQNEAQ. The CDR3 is CASSLVGGGAVDTQYF. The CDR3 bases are TGTGCCAGCAGCTTAGTGGGCGGGGGGGCGGTAGATACGCAGTATTTT.

CDR3 in DNA: TGTGCCAGCAGCGACGGACTAGCGGGAGGGTACCAAGAGACCCAGTACTTC. Its translation is CASSDGLAGGYQETQYF. This chain uses TRBV7-9 with TRBJ2-5; TRBD2 agrees at 15 bases. The CDR3 is made up of 17 amino acids. The germline V gene encodes CDR1 SEHNR and CDR2 FQNEAQ (reference sequence). The trim removed 5 bases at V and 0 bases at J, leaving 4 bases unmatched.

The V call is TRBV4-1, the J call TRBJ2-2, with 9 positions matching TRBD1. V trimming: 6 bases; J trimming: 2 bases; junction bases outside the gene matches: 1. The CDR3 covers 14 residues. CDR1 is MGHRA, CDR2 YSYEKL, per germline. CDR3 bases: TGCGCCAGCAGGGGACAGGGAAACACCGGGGAGCTGTTTTTT. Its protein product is CASRGQGNTGELFF.

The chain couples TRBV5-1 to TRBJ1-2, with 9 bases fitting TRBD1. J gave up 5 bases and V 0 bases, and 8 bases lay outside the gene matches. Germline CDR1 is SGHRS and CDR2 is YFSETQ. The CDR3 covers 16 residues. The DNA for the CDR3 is TGCGCCAGCAGCTTGGCACCGGACAGGGGTTGGTATGGCTACACCTTC. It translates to CASSLAPDRGWYGYTF.

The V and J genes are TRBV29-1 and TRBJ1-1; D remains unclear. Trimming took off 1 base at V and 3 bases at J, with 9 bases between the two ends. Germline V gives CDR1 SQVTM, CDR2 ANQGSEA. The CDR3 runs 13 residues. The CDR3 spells CSVEGRSYTEAFF. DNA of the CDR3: TGCAGCGTTGAAGGTAGGAGCTACACTGAAGCTTTCTTT.

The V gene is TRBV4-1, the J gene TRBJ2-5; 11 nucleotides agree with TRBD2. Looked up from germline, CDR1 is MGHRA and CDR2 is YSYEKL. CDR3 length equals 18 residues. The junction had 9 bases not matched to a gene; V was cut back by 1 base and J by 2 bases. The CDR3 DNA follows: TGCGCCAGCAGCCAAGTCGAGATAGCGGGGGGGCGGCAAGAGACCCAGTACTTC. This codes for CASSQVEIAGGRQETQYF.

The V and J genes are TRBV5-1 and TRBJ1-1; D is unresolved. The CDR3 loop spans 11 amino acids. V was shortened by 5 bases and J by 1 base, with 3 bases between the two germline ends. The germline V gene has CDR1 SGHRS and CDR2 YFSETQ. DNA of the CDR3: TGCGCCAGCAGACAGAACACTGAAGCTTTCTTT. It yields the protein CASRQNTEAFF.

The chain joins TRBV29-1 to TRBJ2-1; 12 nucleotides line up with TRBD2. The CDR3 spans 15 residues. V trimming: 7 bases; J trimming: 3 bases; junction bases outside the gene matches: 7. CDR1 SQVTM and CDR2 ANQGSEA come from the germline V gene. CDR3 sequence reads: CSATTSGGLYNEQFF. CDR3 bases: TGCAGCGCTACGACTAGCGGGGGCCTCTACAATGAGCAGTTCTTC.

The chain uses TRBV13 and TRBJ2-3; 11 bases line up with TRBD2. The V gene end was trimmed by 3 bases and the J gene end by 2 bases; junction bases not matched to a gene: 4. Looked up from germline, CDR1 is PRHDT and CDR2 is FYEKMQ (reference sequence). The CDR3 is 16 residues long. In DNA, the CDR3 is TGTGCCAGCAGCTTTAGCGGGGGGGCCCACACAGATACGCAGTATTTT. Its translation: CASSFSGGAHTDTQYF.

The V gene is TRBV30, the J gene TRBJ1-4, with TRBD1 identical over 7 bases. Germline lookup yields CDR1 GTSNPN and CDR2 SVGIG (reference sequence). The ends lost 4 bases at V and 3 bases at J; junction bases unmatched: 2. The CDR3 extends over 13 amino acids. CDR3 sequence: CAWKGTANEKLFF. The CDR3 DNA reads TGTGCCTGGAAGGGGACAGCTAATGAAAAACTGTTTTTT.